Listed below are T cell receptor beta chains from one sample, sequenced in a study of cytomegalovirus exposure and HLA in healthy donors. Assay used: immunoSEQ multiplex PCR; TCRdb lists only in-frame clones, some missing. The sample gives 120,000 or so clones, approximately 90% of which show up once; approximately 2% is in the top ten. Sequences were obtained from PBMCs. These TCRs come from a woman aged 18-35 years in good health and CMV-seronegative. Both conserved end residues are part of each CDR3. Each record gives: D gene, V gene, clone size, J gene, CDR3 DNA, CDR3 protein. D genes are given only for firm matches. Clone size appears in some rows only: once, few, many, or a class for an expanded clone.

.	TRBV11-2	.	TRBJ2-4	TGTGCCAGCAGCTTAGGGCGAGGGTCCTCAGCCAAAAACATTCAGTACTTC	CASSLGRGSSAKNIQYF
.	TRBV12-5	.	TRBJ2-7	TGTGCTAGTGGTTTGGGGGGAGTTGGGTACGAGCAGTACTTC	CASGLGGVGYEQYF
.	TRBV7-3	.	TRBJ1-6	TGTGCCAGCAGCTCTAATAATTCACCCCTCCACTTT	CASSSNNSPLHF
.	TRBV7-6	once	TRBJ2-2	TGTGCCAGCAGCTTAGCTCTCGGGGAGCTGTTTTTT	CASSLALGELFF
TRBD1	TRBV6-5	.	TRBJ2-7	TGTGCCAGCAGCCCCCCAGGGACAGGGTCTTACGAGCAGTACTTC	CASSPPGTGSYEQYF
TRBD2	TRBV7-3	.	TRBJ2-2	TGTGCCAGCAGGCCGACTAGCTCCGGGGAGCTGTTTTTT	CASRPTSSGELFF
.	TRBV5-1	.	TRBJ2-7	TGCGCCAGCAGCCTAGAGGGGGACCACGAGCAGTACTTC	CASSLEGDHEQYF
.	TRBV12-2	.	TRBJ2-3	TGTGCAAGTCGCTTCCGCAACAGGGAAAAGACAGATACGCAGTATTTT	CASRFRNREKTDTQYF
TRBD1	TRBV7-6	.	TRBJ2-2	TGTGCCAGCAGCTTACCGGGACAGGGGTTTGCCGGGGAGCTGTTTTTT	CASSLPGQGFAGELFF
.	TRBV15	once	TRBJ2-5	TGTGCCACCAGCAGAGCACCTAGGGAGTACGGGGAGACCCAGTACTTC	CATSRAPREYGETQYF
TRBD1	TRBV29-1	few	TRBJ2-7	TGCAGCGTTGGGTCGGGACAGAACTACGAGCAGTACTTC	CSVGSGQNYEQYF
TRBD2	TRBV7-2	.	TRBJ2-5	TGTGCCAGCAGCTTAAATGCGGGAGTAGAGACCCAGTACTTC	CASSLNAGVETQYF
.	TRBV30	.	TRBJ1-1	TGTGCCTGGGAACCGGGGGGGGCGCAGAATGAAGCTTTCTTT	CAWEPGGAQNEAFF
TRBD1	TRBV6-6	.	TRBJ1-1	TGTGCCAGCAGTACGGGACAGGGAAGGACCCAGGAAGCTTTCTTT	CASSTGQGRTQEAFF
TRBD2	TRBV5-4	.	TRBJ2-4	TGTGCCAGCAGCCATATGGGACTAGCGGGGGGGCAGGACATTCAGTACTTC	CASSHMGLAGGQDIQYF
.	TRBV5-1	.	TRBJ2-2	TGCGCCAGCAGCTCGCGACAGGTGGGGACCGGGGAGCTGTTTTTT	CASSSRQVGTGELFF
TRBD1	TRBV10-3	.	TRBJ2-5	TGTGCCATCAGTCCGGACAGGGATCAAGAGACCCAGTACTTC	CAISPDRDQETQYF
.	TRBV5-4	once	TRBJ2-2	TGTGCCAGCAGCCCAGAAACGAACACCGGGGAGCTGTTTTTT	CASSPETNTGELFF
.	TRBV25-1	.	TRBJ2-2	TGTGCCAGCAGTGAATCGTCAGAAACCGGGGAGCTGTTTTTT	CASSESSETGELFF
.	TRBV14	.	TRBJ2-7	TGTGCCAGCAGCCAAGTTGGGCCAGAAAGCTCCTACGAGCAGTACTTC	CASSQVGPESSYEQYF
.	TRBV2	.	TRBJ1-1	TGTGCCAGCAGTGGTGACAGATCTGAAGCTTTCTTT	CASSGDRSEAFF
.	TRBV7-2	.	TRBJ2-2	TGTGCCAGCAGCCTAACTAACACCGGGGAGCTGTTTTTT	CASSLTNTGELFF